Listed below are T cell receptor beta chains from one sample, sequenced in a study of OX40 agonist ivuxolimab in advanced cancers. Only in-frame clones appear in the TCRdb table, and some are missing; sequencing was by immunoSEQ multiplex PCR. The sample holds around 140,000 clones, 90% seen once. The sequenced sample was CD4+ or CD8+ T cells sorted from blood, obtained in a trial of the OX40 agonist ivuxolimab. These receptors all come from an adult with an advanced solid tumor such as melanoma, head and neck, liver or kidney cancer. Both conserved end residues are part of each CDR3. Fields, in order: V gene, J gene, D gene, clone size, CDR3 protein, CDR3 DNA. A D gene is named only where the DNA matches it firmly. Clone size is not always given. Where it is, it says once, few, many or a class for expanded clones.

TRBV28	TRBJ2-1	.	.	CAISFGSEQFF	TGTGCCATCTCCTTCGGCTCTGAGCAGTTCTTC
TRBV7-2	TRBJ2-5	TRBD2	.	CASSLGRVRGAQYF	TGTGCCAGCAGCTTAGGGAGGGTCCGGGGGGCCCAGTACTTC
TRBV10-3	TRBJ2-1	TRBD2	.	CAIRRLAGGLEKQFF	TGTGCCATCAGAAGACTAGCGGGAGGCCTTGAGAAGCAGTTCTTC
TRBV5-4	TRBJ2-5	TRBD1	.	CASSIGDRIQETQYF	TGTGCCAGCAGCATAGGGGACAGGATTCAAGAGACCCAGTACTTC
TRBV28	TRBJ2-7	.	.	CAIRDNSYEQYF	TGTGCGATCCGGGACAACTCCTACGAGCAGTACTTC
TRBV11-2	TRBJ1-5	.	.	CASSLRADQPQHF	TGTGCCAGCAGCCTCAGAGCGGATCAGCCCCAGCATTTT
TRBV9	TRBJ2-3	.	.	CASSVGKGGTRTDTQYF	TGTGCCAGCAGCGTAGGAAAGGGGGGGACTCGCACAGATACGCAGTATTTT
TRBV5-6	TRBJ1-1	.	.	CASSLDRRVPSTEAFF	TGTGCCAGCAGCTTGGACAGGAGGGTCCCCTCCACTGAAGCTTTCTTT
TRBV2	TRBJ2-3	.	.	CASTYTDTQYF	TGTGCCAGCACTTACACAGATACGCAGTATTTT
TRBV7-2	TRBJ2-1	.	.	CASSPPGTSYNEQFF	TGTGCCAGCAGCCCTCCTGGGACATCCTACAATGAGCAGTTCTTC
TRBV28	TRBJ1-4	.	.	CASRLGGTNEKLFF	TGTGCCAGCCGCCTGGGGGGAACTAATGAAAAACTGTTTTTT
TRBV29-1	TRBJ2-7	.	.	CSVAGARSYEQYF	TGCAGCGTAGCAGGAGCCCGATCCTACGAGCAGTACTTC
TRBV28	TRBJ2-5	.	.	CASAPPWQGQETQYF	TGTGCCAGCGCCCCCCCCTGGCAGGGGCAAGAGACCCAGTACTTC
TRBV19	TRBJ1-2	.	.	CASSLRGNGYTF	TGTGCCAGTAGTCTAAGGGGGAATGGCTACACCTTC
TRBV5-6	TRBJ2-1	TRBD2	.	CASSVLAGGRNEQFF	TGTGCCAGCAGCGTTCTAGCGGGAGGGCGGAATGAGCAGTTCTTC
TRBV9	TRBJ2-7	.	.	CASSLGGSLYEQYF	TGTGCCAGCAGTCTCGGGGGAAGCCTCTACGAGCAGTACTTC
TRBV7-9	TRBJ1-2	.	.	CASSLDYYGYTF	TGTGCCAGCAGCCTGGATTACTATGGCTACACCTTC
TRBV7-2	TRBJ1-1	.	.	CASSLVLSRRKTEAFF	TGTGCCAGCAGCTTAGTGTTAAGCCGGAGGAAGACTGAAGCTTTCTTT
TRBV10-3	TRBJ1-2	.	.	CAISVRTDYGYTF	TGTGCCATCAGCGTACGGACTGACTATGGCTACACCTTC
TRBV30	TRBJ1-1	.	.	CAWRPAPTNTEAFF	TGTGCCTGGAGACCGGCCCCCACGAACACTGAAGCTTTCTTT
TRBV5-1	TRBJ2-2	.	.	CASSLWDTTTGELFF	TGCGCCAGCAGCTTGTGGGACACCACCACCGGGGAGCTGTTTTTT
TRBV20-1	TRBJ2-7	.	.	CSVWQGYEQYF	TGCAGTGTGTGGCAGGGATACGAGCAGTACTTC
TRBV9	TRBJ1-2	.	.	CASQSGYGYTF	TGTGCCAGCCAAAGCGGGTACGGCTACACCTTC
TRBV30	TRBJ1-3	.	.	CAFGGNTIYF	TGTGCCTTTGGGGGAAACACCATATATTTT
TRBV4-3	TRBJ1-3	TRBD1	.	CASSQQGVGDTIYF	TGCGCCAGCAGCCAACAGGGGGTTGGCGACACCATATATTTT
TRBV11-1	TRBJ1-4	.	.	CASHPGGPNEKLFF	TGTGCCAGCCACCCGGGGGGACCTAATGAAAAACTGTTTTTT
TRBV28	TRBJ2-7	.	.	CASSLPLGGQYF	TGTGCCAGCAGTTTACCCCTGGGGGGGCAGTACTTC
TRBV11-2	TRBJ2-5	TRBD2	.	CASSLLLIGAGGQETQYF	TGTGCCAGCAGCCTACTACTGATCGGAGCGGGAGGCCAAGAGACCCAGTACTTC
TRBV5-1	TRBJ1-1	TRBD1	.	CASSPGQGWGTEAFF	TGCGCCAGCAGCCCGGGACAGGGCTGGGGTACTGAAGCTTTCTTT
TRBV28	TRBJ1-2	TRBD1	few	CASSLTGGVGGYTF	TGTGCCAGCAGCTTAACAGGGGGCGTGGGTGGCTACACCTTC
TRBV28	TRBJ1-1	.	.	CASSSQGNTEAFF	TGTGCCAGCAGTTCACAGGGAAACACTGAAGCTTTCTTT
TRBV5-1	TRBJ1-3	.	.	CASSLEEGHSGNTIYF	TGCGCCAGCAGCTTGGAAGAGGGACACTCTGGAAACACCATATATTTT
TRBV6-1	TRBJ1-3	TRBD1	once	CASRQGSTGNTIYF	TGTGCCAGTCGACAGGGAAGCACAGGAAACACCATATATTTT
TRBV5-1	TRBJ1-1	TRBD1	.	CASSEGQGSTEAFF	TGCGCCAGCAGCGAGGGACAGGGGTCCACTGAAGCTTTCTTT
TRBV4-1	TRBJ2-7	.	.	CASSQEGTNPYEQYF	TGCGCCAGCAGCCAAGAAGGCACGAATCCCTACGAGCAGTACTTC
TRBV7-2	TRBJ2-7	.	.	CASSLVIPSYEQYF	TGTGCCAGCAGCTTGGTCATTCCGTCCTACGAGCAGTACTTC
TRBV5-4	TRBJ1-2	.	.	CASSLGLIRREGYTF	TGTGCCAGCAGCTTGGGGCTTATAAGGAGGGAAGGCTACACCTTC
TRBV13	TRBJ1-1	.	.	CASSFWGQQTEAFF	TGTGCCAGCAGCTTCTGGGGCCAGCAAACTGAAGCTTTCTTT
TRBV28	TRBJ2-3	TRBD2	.	CASSWWSGTSGTDTQYF	TGTGCCAGCAGTTGGTGGTCCGGGACTAGCGGCACAGATACGCAGTATTTT
TRBV7-2	TRBJ2-1	TRBD2	.	CASSMGLAGGEQFF	TGTGCCAGCAGCATGGGACTAGCGGGAGGTGAGCAGTTCTTC
TRBV5-4	TRBJ1-1	TRBD1	.	CASSLAQGAGTEAFF	TGTGCCAGCAGCTTGGCACAGGGGGCAGGCACTGAAGCTTTCTTT
TRBV6-5	TRBJ2-3	.	.	CASSQRTGRADTQYF	TGTGCCAGCAGCCAAAGGACAGGGAGGGCAGATACGCAGTATTTT
TRBV4-3	TRBJ2-7	.	.	CASSHGTPNLYEQYF	TGCGCCAGCAGCCACGGAACCCCGAACCTCTACGAGCAGTACTTC
TRBV6-1	TRBJ2-5	.	.	CASSESATGGETQYF	TGTGCCAGCAGTGAGTCGGCAACCGGAGGGGAGACCCAGTACTTC
TRBV18	TRBJ1-2	.	.	CASSPIDRVNYGYTF	TGTGCCAGCTCACCCATCGACAGAGTTAACTATGGCTACACCTTC
TRBV28	TRBJ1-1	TRBD1	.	CASGQGGDRGNTEAFF	TGTGCCAGCGGTCAAGGAGGGGACAGGGGGAACACTGAAGCTTTCTTT
TRBV11-3	TRBJ1-2	.	.	CAGSLDGNGYGYTF	TGTGCCGGCAGCTTAGATGGGAACGGCTATGGCTACACCTTC
TRBV7-2	TRBJ2-3	.	.	CASSPYRESDTQYF	TGTGCCAGCAGCCCCTACAGGGAGTCAGATACGCAGTATTTT
TRBV28	TRBJ2-7	.	.	CASSNRQDYEQYF	TGTGCCAGCAGTAACCGACAGGACTACGAGCAGTACTTC
TRBV7-9	TRBJ2-1	.	once	CASSFGPYNEQFF	TGTGCCAGCAGCTTCGGACCCTACAATGAGCAGTTCTTC
TRBV27	TRBJ1-2	.	.	CASSLRGLVTYGYTF	TGTGCCAGCAGTTTACGGGGGTTAGTGACCTATGGCTACACCTTC
TRBV7-2	TRBJ1-2	TRBD1	.	CASSLGRTGIYGYTF	TGTGCCAGCAGCTTAGGTCGGACAGGGATCTATGGCTACACCTTC
TRBV5-1	TRBJ2-3	.	.	CASSFYPVGGTDTQYF	TGCGCCAGCAGCTTTTATCCCGTGGGGGGAACAGATACGCAGTATTTT
TRBV5-1	TRBJ2-7	TRBD2	.	CASSLRTSGFGLGYEQYF	TGCGCCAGCAGCTTGCGGACTAGCGGGTTTGGATTGGGCTACGAGCAGTACTTC
TRBV19	TRBJ1-5	TRBD1	.	CASSQAQGVSNQPQHF	TGTGCCAGTAGTCAAGCACAGGGGGTAAGCAATCAGCCCCAGCATTTT
TRBV7-2	TRBJ2-7	TRBD2	.	CASSPRLAGAEQYF	TGTGCCAGCAGCCCCAGACTAGCGGGAGCCGAGCAGTACTTC
TRBV6-5	TRBJ2-2	.	few	CASRNGRVKGELFF	TGTGCCAGCAGAAACGGCAGGGTAAAAGGGGAGCTGTTTTTT
TRBV7-7	TRBJ2-2	.	.	CASSSGQGAMTGELFF	TGTGCTAGCAGCTCCGGGCAGGGAGCAATGACCGGGGAGCTGTTTTTT
TRBV2	TRBJ2-7	.	.	CASSADEQYF	TGTGCCAGCAGTGCGGACGAGCAGTACTTC
TRBV25-1	TRBJ1-1	.	once	CASRKDGHTEAFF	TGTGCCAGCAGAAAGGACGGTCACACTGAAGCTTTCTTT